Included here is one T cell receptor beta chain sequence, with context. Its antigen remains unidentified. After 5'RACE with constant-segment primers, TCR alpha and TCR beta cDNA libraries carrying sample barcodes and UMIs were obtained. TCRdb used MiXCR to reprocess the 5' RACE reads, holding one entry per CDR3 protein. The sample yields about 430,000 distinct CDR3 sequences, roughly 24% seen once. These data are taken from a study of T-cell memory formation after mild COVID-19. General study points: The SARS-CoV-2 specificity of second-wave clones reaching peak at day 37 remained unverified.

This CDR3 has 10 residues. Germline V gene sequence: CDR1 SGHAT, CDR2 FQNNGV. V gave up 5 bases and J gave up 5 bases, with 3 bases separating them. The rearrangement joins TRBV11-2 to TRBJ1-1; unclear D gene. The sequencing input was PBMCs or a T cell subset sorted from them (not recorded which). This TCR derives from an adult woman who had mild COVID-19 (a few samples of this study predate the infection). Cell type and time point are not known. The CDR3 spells CASSVTEAFF. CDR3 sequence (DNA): TGTGCCAGCAGCGTAACTGAAGCTTTCTTT. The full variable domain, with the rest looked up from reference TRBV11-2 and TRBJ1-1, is EAGVAQSPRYKIIEKRQSVAFWCNPISGHATLYWYQQILGQGPKLLIQFQNNGVVDDSQLPKDRFSAERLKGVDSTLKIQPAKLEDSAVYLCASSVTEAFFGQGTRLTVV.